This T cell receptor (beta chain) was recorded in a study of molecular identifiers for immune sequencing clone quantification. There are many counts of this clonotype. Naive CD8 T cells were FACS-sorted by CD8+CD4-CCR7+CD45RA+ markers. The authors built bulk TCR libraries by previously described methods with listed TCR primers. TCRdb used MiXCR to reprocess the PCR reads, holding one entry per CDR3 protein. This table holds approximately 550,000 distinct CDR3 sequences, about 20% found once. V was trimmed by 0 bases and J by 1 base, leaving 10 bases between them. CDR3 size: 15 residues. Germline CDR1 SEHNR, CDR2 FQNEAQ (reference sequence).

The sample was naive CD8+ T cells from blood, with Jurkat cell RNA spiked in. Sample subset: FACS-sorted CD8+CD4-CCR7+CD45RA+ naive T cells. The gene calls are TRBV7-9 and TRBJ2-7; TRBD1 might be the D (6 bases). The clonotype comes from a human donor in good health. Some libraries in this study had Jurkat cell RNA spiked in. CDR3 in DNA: TGTGCCAGCAGCTTAGCAACACAGGGTTCCTACGAGCAGTACTTC. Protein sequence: CASSLATQGSYEQYF.